This T cell receptor (beta chain) was observed in a study of blood T cell repertoires in COVID-19 (dated by TCRdb to about 2020). Some background on the complete study: Samples covering the acute and convalescent phases of COVID-19 were provided by collaborators in the United States, Italy and Spain. The material from the prospective study consisted of cDNA or gDNA derived from T cells, B-cell-depleted T cells, or PBMCs. Deeply sampled blood TCRbeta repertoires from subjects exposed to, actively infected with, or recovered from COVID-19 were included in the dataset. The repertoires were released in a freely available public database intended as a resource for research on the immune response to SARS-CoV-2. The samples were drawn from two sources: the first 160 participants of the ongoing ImmuneRACE study, and approximately 1,300 subjects contributed by 6 global collaborators. The sample metadata nearly always contained a de-identified subject ID, COVID-19 status, age in years and sex. Where available, HLA class I and class II types were obtained from metadata supplied by the sample provider rather than from assay-based typing. Study-wide conclusions, independent of this receptor: Clinical and demographic metadata were provided uncurated, with the amount varying by source and participant.

The immunoSEQ Assay, a bias-controlled multiplex PCR, was used to amplify TCRbeta CDR3 regions from genomic DNA. As for the authors' bioinformatics: The number of nucleated cells in each sample was estimated by amplification of reference gene primers within the assay. Sequence reads were collapsed and filtered to measure the absolute abundance of every unique TCRbeta CDR3 rearrangement. For each sample, productive Simpson clonality was calculated as the square root of Simpson's diversity index across productive rearrangements. TCRdb provides this immuneACCESS table in a form limited to in-frame rearrangements. Some clones are lacking; in checked studies, under half of them reflect an unresolved V gene, and why the rest are absent is not known. Clone size and the V and J calls come from that table; the DNA yielded D and trimming. This sample holds under 350,000 clones; 85% to 90% were observed only once. Together, the top ten hold approximately 4% of the sample.

Each collaborating institution followed its own protocols to collect whole blood in K2EDTA tubes. For TCRbeta analysis, collaborator samples were shipped as frozen whole blood, as isolated PBMCs, or as DNA extracted from either sample type. Trimming costs V 7 bases and J 7 bases, and their ends lie 26 bases apart. The cysteine opens and the phenylalanine closes a CDR3 of 17 amino acids. The only DNA kept is the CDR3, 51 bases in frame from the first base. This clone was seen once. Its antigen is not yet known. One base away there is no much larger clone; base qualities are not given. The chain joins TRBV23-1 to TRBJ2-1; the D segment could be TRBD2, given 6 matching bases. TRBV23-1 is sorted into the ORF group, with uncertain function. The sequence derives from a man younger than 35 with active or convalescent COVID-19. Material for sequencing was peripheral blood. The CDR3 corresponds to CASKGRKGRKGENEQFF. In nucleotides, the sequence is TGCGCCAGCAAGGGACGAAAGGGGAGGAAGGGAGAGAATGAGCAGTTCTTC.